These 7 T cell receptor beta chains came from one sample sequenced in a study of cytomegalovirus exposure and HLA in healthy donors. The primer mix had 60 Vbeta and 13 Jbeta primers. Method: immunoSEQ multiplex PCR; TCRdb's copy keeps in-frame clones and lacks some. Of about 150,000 clones listed, over 70% are singletons. Sequencing was performed on PBMCs. Receptors were obtained from a man younger than 45 in good health and CMV-seropositive.

This clone has just a few counts. The rearrangement links TRBV28 to TRBJ2-1; perhaps TRBD2 as D (6 bases). V dropped 6 bases and J dropped 0 bases, with 6 bases sitting between them. The CDR3 runs 13 residues. Per germline, CDR1 MDHEN and CDR2 SYDVKM. The CDR3 reads CASRDYSYNEQFF. The CDR3 DNA follows: TGTGCCAGCAGGGACTACTCCTACAATGAGCAGTTCTTC.

The gene calls are TRBV10-1 and TRBJ1-6, with D perhaps matching TRBD1 (5 bases). This CDR3 spans 15 amino acids. V lost 2 bases to trimming and J lost 7 bases, with 12 bases between them. CDR1 and CDR2 (germline): WNHNN, SYGVQD (reference sequence). The chain's CDR3 is CASSEGGSPNSPLHF. In DNA, the CDR3 is TGCGCCAGCAGTGAGGGGGGGTCCCCCAATTCACCCCTCCACTTT.

The CDR3 loop reads CASGGTGRNEQFF. CDR3 nucleotides: TGCGCCAGCGGGGGGACAGGGAGGAATGAGCAGTTCTTC. V is TRBV5-1 and J is TRBJ2-1; TRBD1 matches at 9 bases. The CDR3 covers 13 residues. With V trimmed by 7 bases and J by 7 bases, 6 bases remained unmatched. Germline V gene data show CDR1 as SGHRS and CDR2 as YFSETQ.

This clone was seen once. The CDR3 DNA follows: TGTGCCAGCAGTGAAATTGGGACTAGCGGGACAAGTACGCAGTATTTT. Protein product: CASSEIGTSGTSTQYF. This rearrangement joins TRBV6-1 to TRBJ2-3; 13 bases are shared with TRBD2. The CDR3 contains 16 residues. Trimming at V came to 2 bases and at J to 8 bases, leaving 7 bases not matched to a gene. Germline V gives CDR1 MNHNS, CDR2 SASEGT.

This clone was seen a few times. V is TRBV19 and J is TRBJ2-5; D perhaps matches TRBD1 (6 bases). Germline CDR1 is LNHDA and CDR2 is SQIVND (reference sequence). This CDR3 contains 15 residues. The germline V and J ends were trimmed by 1 base and 7 bases, with 16 bases remaining between them. CDR3 coding DNA: TGTGCCAGTAGTATAGGGGGCAGGGGCCCACGGACCCAGTACTTC. It translates to CASSIGGRGPRTQYF.

This clone was observed a handful of times. This chain connects TRBV4-3 to TRBJ1-2; D is uncertain. Per germline, CDR1 LGHNA and CDR2 YSLEER. The CDR3 has 15 residues. V lost 0 bases to trimming and J lost 5 bases, with 13 bases between them. CDR3 in DNA: TGCGCCAGCAGCCAAGATTTGCGGGCTGCGTATGGCTACACCTTC. It translates to CASSQDLRAAYGYTF.

The CDR3 here is CASSQDTSGSWNEQFF. The CDR3 nucleotides are TGCGCCAGCAGCCAAGATACTAGCGGGAGTTGGAATGAGCAGTTCTTC. The chain carries TRBV4-1 and TRBJ2-1; 11 positions match TRBD2. The CDR3 spans 16 residues. Trimming took 0 bases from V and 7 from J; bases not matched to a gene: 5. CDR1 is MGHRA, CDR2 YSYEKL, per germline.